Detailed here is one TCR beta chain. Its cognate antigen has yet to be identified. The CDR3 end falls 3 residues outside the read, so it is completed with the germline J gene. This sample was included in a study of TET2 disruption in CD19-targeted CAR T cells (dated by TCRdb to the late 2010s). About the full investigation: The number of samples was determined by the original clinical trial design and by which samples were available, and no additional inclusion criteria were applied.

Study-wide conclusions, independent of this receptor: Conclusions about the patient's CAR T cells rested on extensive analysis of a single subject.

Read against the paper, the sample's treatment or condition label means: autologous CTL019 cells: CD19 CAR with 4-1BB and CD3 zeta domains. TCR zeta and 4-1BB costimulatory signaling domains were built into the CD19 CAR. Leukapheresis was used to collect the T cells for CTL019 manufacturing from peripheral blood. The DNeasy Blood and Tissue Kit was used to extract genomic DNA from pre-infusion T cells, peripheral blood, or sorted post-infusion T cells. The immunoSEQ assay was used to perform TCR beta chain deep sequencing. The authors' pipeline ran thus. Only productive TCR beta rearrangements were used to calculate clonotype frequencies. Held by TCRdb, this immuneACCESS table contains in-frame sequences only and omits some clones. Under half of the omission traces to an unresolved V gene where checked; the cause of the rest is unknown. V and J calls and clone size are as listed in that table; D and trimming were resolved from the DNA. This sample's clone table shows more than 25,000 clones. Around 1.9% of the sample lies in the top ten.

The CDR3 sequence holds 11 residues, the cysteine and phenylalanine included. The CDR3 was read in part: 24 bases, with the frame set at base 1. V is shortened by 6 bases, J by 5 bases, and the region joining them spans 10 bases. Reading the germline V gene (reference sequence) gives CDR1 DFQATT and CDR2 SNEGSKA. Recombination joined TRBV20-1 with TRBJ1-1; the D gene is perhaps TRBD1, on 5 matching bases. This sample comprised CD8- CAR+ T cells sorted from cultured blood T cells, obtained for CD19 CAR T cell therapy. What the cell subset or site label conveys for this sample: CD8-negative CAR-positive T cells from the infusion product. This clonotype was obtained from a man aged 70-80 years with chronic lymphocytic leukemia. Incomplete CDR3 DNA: TGCAGTGCAAGCGGGGGAACTGAA. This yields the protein CSASGGTE. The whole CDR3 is CSASGGTEAFF.